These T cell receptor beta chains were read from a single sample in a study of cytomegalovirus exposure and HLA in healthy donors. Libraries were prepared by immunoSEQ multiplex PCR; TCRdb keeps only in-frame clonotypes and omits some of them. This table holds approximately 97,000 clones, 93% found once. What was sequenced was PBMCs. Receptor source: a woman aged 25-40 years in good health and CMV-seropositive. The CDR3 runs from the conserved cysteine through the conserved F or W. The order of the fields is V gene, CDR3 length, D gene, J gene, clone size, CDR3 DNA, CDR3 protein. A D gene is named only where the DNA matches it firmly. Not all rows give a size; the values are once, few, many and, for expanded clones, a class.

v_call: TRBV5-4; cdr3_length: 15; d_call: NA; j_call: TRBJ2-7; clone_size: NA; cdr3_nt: TGTGCCAGCAGCTTGGCGGCTAGCGCGACCTACGAGCAGTACTTC; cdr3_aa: CASSLAASATYEQYF
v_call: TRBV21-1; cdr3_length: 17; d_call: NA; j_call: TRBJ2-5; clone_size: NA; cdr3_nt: TGTGCCAGCAGCAAAAGCGGGGCGGGAGGGCCGGTGGAGACCCAGTACTTC; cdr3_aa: CASSKSGAGGPVETQYF
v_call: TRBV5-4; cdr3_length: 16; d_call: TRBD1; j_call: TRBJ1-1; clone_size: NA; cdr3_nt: TGTGCCAGCAGCTGGGGACAGCACCCAATGAACACTGAAGCTTTCTTT; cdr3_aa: CASSWGQHPMNTEAFF
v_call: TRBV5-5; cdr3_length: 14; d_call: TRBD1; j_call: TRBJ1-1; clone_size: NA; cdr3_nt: TGTGCCAGCAGCTTGGGACAGGGGTCCACTGAAGCTTTCTTT; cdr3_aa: CASSLGQGSTEAFF
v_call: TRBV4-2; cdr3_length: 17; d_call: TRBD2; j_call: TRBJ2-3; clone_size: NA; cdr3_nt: TGTGCCAGCAGCCAAAGACTAGCGGGAGGGCGCACAGATACGCAGTATTTT; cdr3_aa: CASSQRLAGGRTDTQYF
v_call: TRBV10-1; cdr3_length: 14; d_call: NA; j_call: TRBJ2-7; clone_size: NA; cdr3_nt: TGCGCCAGCAGTGAGGATCTGGGGGGAAGGGAGCAGTACTTC; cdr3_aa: CASSEDLGGREQYF
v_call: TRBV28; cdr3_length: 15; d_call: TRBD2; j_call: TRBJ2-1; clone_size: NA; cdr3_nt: TGTGCCAGCAACTCTCTAGCGGGAGGGGCGAATGAGCAGTTCTTC; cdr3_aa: CASNSLAGGANEQFF
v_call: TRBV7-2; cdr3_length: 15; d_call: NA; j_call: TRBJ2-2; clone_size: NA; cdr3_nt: TGTGCCAGCAGCGCCGTGGTGGAGACCACCGGGGAGCTGTTTTTT; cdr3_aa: CASSAVVETTGELFF
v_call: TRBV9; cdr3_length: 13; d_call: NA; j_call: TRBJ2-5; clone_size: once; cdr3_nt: TGTGCCAGCAGCGTAGTTGTCGGGGAGACCCAGTACTTC; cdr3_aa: CASSVVVGETQYF
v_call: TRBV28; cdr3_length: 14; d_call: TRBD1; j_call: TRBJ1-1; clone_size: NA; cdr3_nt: TGTGCCAGCAGTCCGGACAGGGAGAACACTGAAGCTTTCTTT; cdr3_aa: CASSPDRENTEAFF
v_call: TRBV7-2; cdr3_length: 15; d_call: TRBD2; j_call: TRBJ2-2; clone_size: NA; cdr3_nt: TGTGCCAGCAGCTTAGGGACTAGCGTCCCCGGGGAGCTGTTTTTT; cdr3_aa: CASSLGTSVPGELFF
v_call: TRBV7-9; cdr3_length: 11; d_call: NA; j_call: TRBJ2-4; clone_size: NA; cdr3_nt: TGTGCCAGCAGCCTAGGAGGCATTCAGTACTTC; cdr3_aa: CASSLGGIQYF
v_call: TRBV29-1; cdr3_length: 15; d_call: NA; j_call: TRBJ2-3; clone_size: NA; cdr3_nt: TGCAGCGTTCTTCCCAGGATTGGTAGCACAGATACGCAGTATTTT; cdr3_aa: CSVLPRIGSTDTQYF
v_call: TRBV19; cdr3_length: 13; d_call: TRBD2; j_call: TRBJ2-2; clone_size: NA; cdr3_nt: TGTGCCAGTAGGGGACTAGCGAGCGGGGAGCTGTTTTTT; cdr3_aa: CASRGLASGELFF
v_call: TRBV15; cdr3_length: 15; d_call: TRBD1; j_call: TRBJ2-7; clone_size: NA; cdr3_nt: TGTGCCACCAGCAGAGGGGGGACAGGGTTGGTGCTGCAGTACTTC; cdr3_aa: CATSRGGTGLVLQYF
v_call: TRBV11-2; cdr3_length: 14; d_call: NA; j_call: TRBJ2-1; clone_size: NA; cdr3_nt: TGTGCCAGCAGCCCACTGGGAGCTTCCTATGAGCAGTTCTTC; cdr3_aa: CASSPLGASYEQFF
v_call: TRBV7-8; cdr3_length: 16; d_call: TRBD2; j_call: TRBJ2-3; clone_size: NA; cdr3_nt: TGTGCCAGCAGCTTAGGCCTAGCGGTTAGTACAGATACGCAGTATTTT; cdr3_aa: CASSLGLAVSTDTQYF
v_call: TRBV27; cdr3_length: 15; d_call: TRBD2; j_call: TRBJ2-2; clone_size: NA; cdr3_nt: TGTGCCAGCAGTTTAACTAGCGGGAGTACCGGGGAGCTGTTTTTT; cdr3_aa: CASSLTSGSTGELFF
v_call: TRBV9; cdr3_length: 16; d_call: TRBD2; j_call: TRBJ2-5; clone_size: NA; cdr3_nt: TGTGCCAGCAGCGCGACTAGCGGGCGGTTACAAGAGACCCAGTACTTC; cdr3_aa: CASSATSGRLQETQYF
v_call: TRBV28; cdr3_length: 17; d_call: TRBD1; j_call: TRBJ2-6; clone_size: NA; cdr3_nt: TGTGCCAGCAGCGCGAGGGGGCGAGGTTCTGGGGCCAACGTCCTGACTTTC; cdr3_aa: CASSARGRGSGANVLTF